Listed here are 19 T cell receptor beta chains from one sample, sequenced in a study of naive and memory T cell subsets. Both TRBC1 and TRBC2 were covered by a beta constant-region primer of two equimolar oligonucleotides. The ligated cDNA underwent four PCR rounds using SP2 and nested alpha and beta constant-region primers. In TCRdb, the UMI-ligation and nested PCR reads were re-called with MiXCR into one record per CDR3 protein. The data contain about 120,000 distinct CDR3 sequences, around a third of them seen just once; the ten biggest clones take up approximately 0.88%. The sequenced sample was central memory CD4+ T cells from blood. The receptors stem from a human donor in good health.

The V call is TRBV7-8, the J call TRBJ2-1; tentative D call: TRBD2 (6 bases). CDR3 length: 18 residues. V gave up 5 bases and J gave up 1 base, with 21 bases separating them. Per the germline V gene, CDR1 is SGHVS and CDR2 is FQNEAQ. The CDR3 loop is CASSPRLRGKKSYNEQFF. CDR3 DNA sequence: TGTGCCAGCAGCCCCCGTTTGCGGGGCAAAAAGTCCTACAATGAGCAGTTCTTC.

CDR3 loop: CSLGDLGGYTF. The CDR3 DNA sequence: TGCAGCCTCGGAGATTTGGGTGGCTACACCTTC. J is TRBJ1-2 and V is TRBV29-1; no reliable D call. The germline gives CDR1 SQVTM, CDR2 ANQGSEA. Trimming took off 8 bases at V and 7 bases at J, with 14 bases between the two ends. The CDR3 spans 11 residues. Filled out from reference TRBV29-1 and TRBJ1-2, the complete variable domain reads SAVISQKPSRDICQRGTSLTIQCQVDSQVTMMFWYRQQPGQSLTLIATANQGSEATYESGFVIDKFPISRPNLTFSTLTVSNMSPEDSSIYLCSLGDLGGYTFGSGTRLTVV.

The CDR3 is CATSEGTDRGEAFF. CDR3 in DNA: TGTGCCACCAGTGAGGGGACGGATCGGGGTGAAGCTTTCTTT. The V and J genes are TRBV24-1 and TRBJ1-1, with D tentatively TRBD1 (5 bases). Trimming took 4 bases from V and 7 from J, leaving 15 bases between them. Germline CDR1 KGHDR, CDR2 SFDVKD. This CDR3 has 14 residues.

The chain is built from TRBV11-2 and TRBJ2-1; D not certain. This CDR3 has 14 amino acids. CDR1 SGHAT and CDR2 FQNNGV come from the germline V gene. Trimming shortened V by 7 bases and J by 3 bases, and 13 bases separated the two germline ends. The CDR3 here is CASIAPRFYNEQFF. The CDR3, as DNA: TGTGCCAGCATCGCACCCAGGTTCTACAATGAGCAGTTCTTC.

This clonotype was observed a few times. The chain has TRBV19 and TRBJ1-2; tentatively, D is TRBD1 (5 bases). The CDR3 is 17 amino acids. Germline assignment: CDR1 LNHDA and CDR2 SQIVND (reference sequence). Trimming stripped 0 bases from V and 4 bases from J, with 18 bases between. CDR3 DNA sequence: TGTGCCAGTAGTATAGATCGGGACGCCACTCGGGTCTATGGCTACACCTTC. Its translation: CASSIDRDATRVYGYTF.

The chain links TRBV12-3 or TRBV12-4 to TRBJ2-7, with D perhaps TRBD1 (8 bases). CDR3 length: 16 amino acids. V was clipped by 4 bases and J by 3 bases, with 19 bases between them. CDR3 amino acids: CASSSIYRGGSYEQYF. CDR3 sequence (DNA): TGTGCCAGCAGTTCTATTTACAGGGGGGGAAGCTACGAGCAGTACTTC.

The chain links TRBV20-1 to TRBJ2-1, with 9 bases aligning to TRBD2. Per the germline V gene, CDR1 is DFQATT and CDR2 is SNEGSKA (reference sequence). This CDR3 has 15 residues. Trimming cost V 6 bases and J 2 bases; bases outside gene matches: 8. The CDR3, as DNA: TGCAGTGCCCCTGGGCCTAGCGGGACCTACAATGAGCAGTTCTTC. This translates into CSAPGPSGTYNEQFF.

The chain has TRBV20-1 and TRBJ2-1; 9 bases map to TRBD2. Germline V gene sequence: CDR1 DFQATT, CDR2 SNEGSKA (reference sequence). The length of the CDR3 is 17 residues. V dropped 0 bases and J dropped 4; count of bases not matched to a gene: 10. CDR3 sequence reads: CSARDQLRSGGYNEQFF. CDR3 bases: TGCAGTGCTAGAGATCAACTACGCAGCGGGGGGTACAATGAGCAGTTCTTC.

This clonotype was recorded once. The V and J genes are TRBV20-1 and TRBJ2-4; D is ambiguous. Trimming removed 3 bases from V and 1 base from J, with 13 bases in between. CDR3 size: 15 residues. From germline, CDR1 is DFQATT and CDR2 SNEGSKA (reference sequence). The CDR3 DNA follows: TGCAGTGCTAGTCTCCGAATGGGGGCCAAAAACATTCAGTACTTC. Residues: CSASLRMGAKNIQYF.

Only a few counts were recorded for this clonotype. The chain joins TRBV14 to TRBJ1-2, with TRBD1 identical over 8 bases. J lost 5 bases, V lost 0 bases, and 11 bases had no gene match. The CDR3 runs to 17 residues. CDR1 is SGHDN, CDR2 FVKESK, per germline. This CDR3 reads CASSQDITRDRTYGYTF. The DNA for the CDR3 is TGTGCCAGCAGCCAAGATATTACCCGGGACAGGACTTATGGCTACACCTTC. The entire variable domain, with the rest obtained from reference TRBV14 and TRBJ1-2, is as follows: EAGVTQFPSHSVIEKGQTVTLRCDPISGHDNLYWYRRVMGKEIKFLLHFVKESKQDESGMPNNRFLAERTGGTYSTLKVQPAELEDSGVYFCASSQDITRDRTYGYTFGSGTRLTVV.

This clonotype showed up many times. The chain uses TRBV20-1 and TRBJ1-6; D is possibly TRBD1 (5 bases). Trimming pared 3 bases from V and 4 bases from J, leaving 13 bases between. Germline V lookup: CDR1 DFQATT, CDR2 SNEGSKA (reference sequence). The CDR3 covers 15 residues. Here the CDR3 reads CSARGRARYNSPLHF. The CDR3 DNA reads as TGCAGTGCTAGGGGCAGGGCGCGTTATAATTCACCCCTCCACTTT.

This clonotype was counted a few times. The rearrangement links TRBV6-2 or TRBV6-3 to TRBJ2-5; 7 nucleotides match TRBD2. Losses at the gene ends were 5 bases for V and 7 bases for J; bases not matched to a gene: 13. The CDR3 loop spans 15 amino acids. Germline CDR1 is MNHEY and CDR2 is SVGEGT. The CDR3 region is CASSQLAREVGTQYF. CDR3 nucleotide sequence: TGTGCCAGCAGTCAACTAGCGAGAGAGGTTGGGACCCAGTACTTC.

The rearrangement links TRBV10-3 to TRBJ2-1; 16 nucleotides agree with TRBD2. Trimming cost V 10 bases and J 7 bases; bases outside gene matches: 13. The CDR3 contains 17 residues. The germline V gene encodes CDR1 ENHRY and CDR2 SYGVKD. CDR3 amino acids: CATAYPGLAGGRNEQFF. The CDR3 region has the DNA TGTGCCACAGCCTATCCGGGACTAGCGGGAGGGCGGAATGAGCAGTTCTTC.

This clonotype was found a few times. The V and J genes are TRBV20-1 and TRBJ1-2; weak D call: TRBD1 (5 bases). The length of the CDR3 is 14 residues. V lost 6 bases, J lost 7 bases, and 21 bases lay in between. The germline CDR1 and CDR2 sequences are DFQATT and SNEGSKA (reference sequence). Written as DNA, the CDR3 is TGCAGTGCCACCCGGGACGGCGGTGCAAGTGGCTACACCTTC. It is translated as CSATRDGGASGYTF.

The rearrangement links TRBV7-2 to TRBJ2-7; 8 bases map to TRBD2. The CDR3 sequence is 13 residues long. The germline V gene encodes CDR1 SGHTA and CDR2 FQGNSA. V lost 5 bases, J lost 6 bases, and 6 bases stayed unmatched. CDR3 residues: CASSVKRELEQYF. CDR3 sequence (DNA): TGTGCCAGCAGCGTCAAGCGGGAGCTCGAGCAGTACTTC.

V gene TRBV20-1 combines with J gene TRBJ1-1, with D perhaps matching TRBD1 (5 bases). V was pared by 3 bases and J by 1 base, with 12 bases between. Germline assignment: CDR1 DFQATT and CDR2 SNEGSKA (reference sequence). This CDR3 comprises 14 residues. DNA of the CDR3: TGCAGTGCTAGGGTGGGGGATTCGAACACTGAAGCTTTCTTT. It yields the protein CSARVGDSNTEAFF.

The chain has TRBV28 and TRBJ1-5, with a possible D match to TRBD1 (5 bases). Germline loops: CDR1 MDHEN, CDR2 SYDVKM. Trimming removed 7 bases at V and 7 bases at J, with 20 bases between. CDR3 length equals 15 residues. CDR3: CASTHGGKPVQPQHF. In DNA, the CDR3 is TGTGCCAGCACTCACGGGGGAAAACCGGTCCAGCCCCAGCATTTT. Full variable domain (rest looked up from reference TRBV28 and TRBJ1-5): DVKVTQSSRYLVKRTGEKVFLECVQDMDHENMFWYRQDPGLGLRLIYFSYDVKMKEKGDIPEGYSVSREKKERFSLILESASTNQTSMYLCASTHGGKPVQPQHFGDGTRLSIL.

The V and J genes are TRBV20-1 and TRBJ2-1; TRBD2 matches at 11 bases. In germline, CDR1 is DFQATT, CDR2 SNEGSKA (reference sequence). J was trimmed by 10 bases and V by 1 base; bases with no gene match: 12. The CDR3 spans 16 residues. CDR3 protein: CSARADSGRALWEQFF. The CDR3 bases are TGCAGTGCTAGAGCCGATAGCGGGAGGGCCCTCTGGGAGCAGTTCTTC.

This chain links TRBV13 with TRBJ1-2, with 8 bases matching TRBD1. The CDR3 is 14 amino acids. Germline trimming cut 6 bases from V and 3 bases from J; bases unmatched to any gene: 6. Germline CDR1 and CDR2: PRHDT and FYEKMQ (reference sequence). The CDR3 bases are TGTGCCAGCAGACGTACAGGGGGGGACTATGGCTACACCTTC. Its protein is CASRRTGGDYGYTF.